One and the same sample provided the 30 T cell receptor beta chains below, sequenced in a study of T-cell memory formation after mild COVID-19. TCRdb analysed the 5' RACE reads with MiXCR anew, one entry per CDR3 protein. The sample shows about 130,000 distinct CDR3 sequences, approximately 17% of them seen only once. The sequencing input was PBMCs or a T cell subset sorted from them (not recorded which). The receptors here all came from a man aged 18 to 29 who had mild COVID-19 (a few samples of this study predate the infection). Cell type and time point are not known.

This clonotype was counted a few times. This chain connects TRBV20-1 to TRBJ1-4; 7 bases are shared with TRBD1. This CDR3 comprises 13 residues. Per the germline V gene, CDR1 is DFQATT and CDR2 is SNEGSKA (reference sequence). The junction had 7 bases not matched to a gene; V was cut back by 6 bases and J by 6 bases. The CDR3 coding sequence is TGCAGTGCAGGAGGGGACAGCTATGAAAAACTGTTTTTT. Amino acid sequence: CSAGGDSYEKLFF.

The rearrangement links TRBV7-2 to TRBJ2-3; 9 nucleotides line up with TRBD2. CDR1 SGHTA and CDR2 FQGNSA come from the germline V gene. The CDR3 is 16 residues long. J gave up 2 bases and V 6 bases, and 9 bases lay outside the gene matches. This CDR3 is CASRAQSGGYTDTQYF. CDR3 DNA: TGTGCCAGCAGGGCCCAGAGCGGGGGGTACACAGATACGCAGTATTTT. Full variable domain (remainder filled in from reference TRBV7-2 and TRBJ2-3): GAGVSQSPSNKVTEKGKDVELRCDPISGHTALYWYRQSLGQGLEFLIYFQGNSAPDKSGLPSDRFSAERTGGSVSTLTIQRTQQEDSAVYLCASRAQSGGYTDTQYFGPGTRLTVL.

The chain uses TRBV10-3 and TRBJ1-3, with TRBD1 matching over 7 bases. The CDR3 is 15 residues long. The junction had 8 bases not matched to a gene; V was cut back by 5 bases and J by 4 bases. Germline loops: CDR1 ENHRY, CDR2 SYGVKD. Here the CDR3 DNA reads TGTGCCATCAGTCCGACCGGGACAGCCGGAAACACCATATATTTT. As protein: CAISPTGTAGNTIYF.

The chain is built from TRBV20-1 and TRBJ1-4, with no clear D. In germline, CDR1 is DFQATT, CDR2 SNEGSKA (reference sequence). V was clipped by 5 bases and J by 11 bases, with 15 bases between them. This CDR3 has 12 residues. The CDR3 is CSAGEGLGKLFF. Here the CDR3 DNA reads TGCAGTGCTGGGGAAGGCCTCGGGAAACTGTTTTTT.

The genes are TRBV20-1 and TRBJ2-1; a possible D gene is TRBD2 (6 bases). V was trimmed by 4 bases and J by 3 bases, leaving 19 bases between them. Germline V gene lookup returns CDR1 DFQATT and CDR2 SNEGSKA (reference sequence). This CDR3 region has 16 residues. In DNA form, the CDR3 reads TGCAGTGCTACCCCCTTCCGGGACGGGGGCTACAATGAGCAGTTCTTC. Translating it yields CSATPFRDGGYNEQFF.

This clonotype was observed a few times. The CDR3 nucleotides read TGTGCCAGCAGGGTACAGGGGTTTGATGGCTACACCTTC. Its translation: CASRVQGFDGYTF. The chain joins TRBV12-3 or TRBV12-4 to TRBJ1-2, with TRBD1 matching over 7 bases. CDR3 length equals 13 residues. The V and J ends lost 6 bases and 6 bases, in that order; junction bases with no gene match: 7.

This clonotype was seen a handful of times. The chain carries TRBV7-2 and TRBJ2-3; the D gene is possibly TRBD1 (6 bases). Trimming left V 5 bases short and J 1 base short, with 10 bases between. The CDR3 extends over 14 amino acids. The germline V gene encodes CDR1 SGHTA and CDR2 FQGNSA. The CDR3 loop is CASSPNRGTDTQYF. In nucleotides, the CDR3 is TGTGCCAGCAGCCCAAACAGGGGCACAGATACGCAGTATTTT.

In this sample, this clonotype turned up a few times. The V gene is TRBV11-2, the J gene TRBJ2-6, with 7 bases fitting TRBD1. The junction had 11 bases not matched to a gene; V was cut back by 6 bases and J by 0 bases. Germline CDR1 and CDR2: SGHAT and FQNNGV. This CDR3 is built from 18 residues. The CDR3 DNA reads TGTGCCAGCAGATCACTGACAGGGACCCCCTCTGGGGCCAACGTCCTGACTTTC. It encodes CASRSLTGTPSGANVLTF.

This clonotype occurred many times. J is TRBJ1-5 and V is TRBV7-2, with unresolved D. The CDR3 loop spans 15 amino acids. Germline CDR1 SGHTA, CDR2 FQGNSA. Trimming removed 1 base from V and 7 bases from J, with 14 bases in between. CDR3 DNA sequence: TGTGCCAGCAGCTTAGGGACCCTCGGCGGGCAGCCCCAGCATTTT. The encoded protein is CASSLGTLGGQPQHF. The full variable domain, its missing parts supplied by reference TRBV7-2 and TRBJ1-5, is GAGVSQSPSNKVTEKGKDVELRCDPISGHTALYWYRQSLGQGLEFLIYFQGNSAPDKSGLPSDRFSAERTGGSVSTLTIQRTQQEDSAVYLCASSLGTLGGQPQHFGDGTRLSIL.

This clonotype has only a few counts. The CDR3 sequence: CASSLDLGLGETQYF. The DNA of the CDR3 is TGTGCCAGCAGCTTAGATCTCGGGCTAGGGGAGACCCAGTACTTC. This sequence joins TRBV11-2 and TRBJ2-5; D is undetermined. Trimming took 0 bases from V and 5 from J, leaving 13 bases between them. The CDR3 runs 15 residues. The germline V gene encodes CDR1 SGHAT and CDR2 FQNNGV. Filled out from reference TRBV11-2 and TRBJ2-5, the complete variable domain reads EAGVAQSPRYKIIEKRQSVAFWCNPISGHATLYWYQQILGQGPKLLIQFQNNGVVDDSQLPKDRFSAERLKGVDSTLKIQPAKLEDSAVYLCASSLDLGLGETQYFGPGTRLLVL.

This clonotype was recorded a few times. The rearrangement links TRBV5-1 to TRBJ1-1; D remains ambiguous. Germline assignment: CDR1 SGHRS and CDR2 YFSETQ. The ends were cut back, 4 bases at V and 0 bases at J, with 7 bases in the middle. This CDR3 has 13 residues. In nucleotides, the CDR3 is TGCGCCAGCAGCGTCCGGGTGAACACTGAAGCTTTCTTT. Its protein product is CASSVRVNTEAFF.

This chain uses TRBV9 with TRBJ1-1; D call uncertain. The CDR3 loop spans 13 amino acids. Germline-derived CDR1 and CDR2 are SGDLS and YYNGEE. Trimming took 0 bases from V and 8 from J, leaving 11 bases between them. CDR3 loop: CASSVGAETEAFF. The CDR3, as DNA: TGTGCCAGCAGCGTAGGGGCAGAGACCGAAGCTTTCTTT.

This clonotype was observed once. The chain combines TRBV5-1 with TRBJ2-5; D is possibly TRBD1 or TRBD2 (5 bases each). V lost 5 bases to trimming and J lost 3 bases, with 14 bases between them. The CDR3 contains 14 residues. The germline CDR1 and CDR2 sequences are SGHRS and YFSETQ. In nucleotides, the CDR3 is TGCGCCAGCAGACTGGGGCAGGGAGAAGAGACCCAGTACTTC. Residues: CASRLGQGEETQYF.

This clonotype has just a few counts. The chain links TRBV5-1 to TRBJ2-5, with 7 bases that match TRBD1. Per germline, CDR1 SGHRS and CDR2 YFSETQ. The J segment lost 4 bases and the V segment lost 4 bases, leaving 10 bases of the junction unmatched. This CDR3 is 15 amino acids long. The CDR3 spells CASSVQSSGGETQYF. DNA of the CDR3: TGCGCCAGCAGCGTACAGTCCTCAGGGGGAGAGACCCAGTACTTC.

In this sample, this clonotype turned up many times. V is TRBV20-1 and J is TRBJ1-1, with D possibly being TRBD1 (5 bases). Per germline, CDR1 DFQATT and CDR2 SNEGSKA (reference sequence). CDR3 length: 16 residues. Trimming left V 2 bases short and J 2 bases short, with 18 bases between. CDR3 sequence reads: CSARLPLTDLNTEAFF. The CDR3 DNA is TGCAGTGCTAGACTCCCCTTGACAGATCTCAACACTGAAGCTTTCTTT.

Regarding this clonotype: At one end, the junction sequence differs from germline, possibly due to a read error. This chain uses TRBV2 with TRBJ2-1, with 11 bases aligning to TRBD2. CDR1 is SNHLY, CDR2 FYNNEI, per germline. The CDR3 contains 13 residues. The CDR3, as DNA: TGTGCCGGAACTAGCGGGGGATACAATGTGCAGTTCTTC. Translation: CAGTSGGYNVQFF.

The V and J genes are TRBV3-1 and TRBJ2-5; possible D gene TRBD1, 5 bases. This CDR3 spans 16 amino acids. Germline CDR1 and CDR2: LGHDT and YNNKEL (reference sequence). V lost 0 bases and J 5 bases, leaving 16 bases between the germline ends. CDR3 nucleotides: TGTGCCAGCAGCCAAGATCTTGCCCAAGGGGCGGAGACCCAGTACTTC. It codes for CASSQDLAQGAETQYF.

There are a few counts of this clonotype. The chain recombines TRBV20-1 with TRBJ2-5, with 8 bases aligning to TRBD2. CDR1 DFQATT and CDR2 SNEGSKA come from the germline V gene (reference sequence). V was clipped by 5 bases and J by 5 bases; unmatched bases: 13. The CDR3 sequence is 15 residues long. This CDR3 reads CSAEPPLGLGETQYF. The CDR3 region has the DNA TGCAGTGCTGAGCCCCCTCTGGGACTAGGGGAGACCCAGTACTTC.

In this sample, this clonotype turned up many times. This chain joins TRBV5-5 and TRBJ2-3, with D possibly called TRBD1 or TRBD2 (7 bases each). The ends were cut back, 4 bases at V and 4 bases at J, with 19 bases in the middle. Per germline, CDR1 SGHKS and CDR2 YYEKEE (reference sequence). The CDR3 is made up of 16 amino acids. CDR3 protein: CASSPRRQGGADTQYF. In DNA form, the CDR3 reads TGTGCCAGCAGCCCACGCAGACAGGGAGGGGCAGATACGCAGTATTTT.

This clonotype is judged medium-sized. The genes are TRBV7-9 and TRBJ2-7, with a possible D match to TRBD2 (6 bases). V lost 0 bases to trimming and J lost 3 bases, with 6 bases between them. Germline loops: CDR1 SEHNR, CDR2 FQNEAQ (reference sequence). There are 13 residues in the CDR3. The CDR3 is CASSLAGGYEQYV. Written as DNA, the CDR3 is TGTGCCAGCAGCTTAGCGGGGGGCTACGAGCAGTACGTC.

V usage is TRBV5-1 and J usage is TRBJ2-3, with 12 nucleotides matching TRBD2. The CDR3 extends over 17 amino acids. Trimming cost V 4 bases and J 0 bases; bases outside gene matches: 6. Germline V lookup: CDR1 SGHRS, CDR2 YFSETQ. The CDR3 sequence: CASSRRTSGDSTDTQYF. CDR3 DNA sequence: TGCGCCAGCAGCCGGAGGACTAGCGGGGATAGCACAGATACGCAGTATTTT.

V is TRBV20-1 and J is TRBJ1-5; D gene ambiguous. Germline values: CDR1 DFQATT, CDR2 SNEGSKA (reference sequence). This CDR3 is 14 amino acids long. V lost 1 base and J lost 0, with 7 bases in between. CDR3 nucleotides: TGCAGTGCTAGAGTGGGTTCTAGCAATCAGCCCCAGCATTTT. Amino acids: CSARVGSSNQPQHF.

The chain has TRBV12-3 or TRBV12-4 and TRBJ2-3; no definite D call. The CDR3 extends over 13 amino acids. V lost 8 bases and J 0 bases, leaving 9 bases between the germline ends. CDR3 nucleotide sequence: TGTGCCAGCCGTGGATATAGCACAGATACGCAGTATTTT. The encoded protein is CASRGYSTDTQYF.

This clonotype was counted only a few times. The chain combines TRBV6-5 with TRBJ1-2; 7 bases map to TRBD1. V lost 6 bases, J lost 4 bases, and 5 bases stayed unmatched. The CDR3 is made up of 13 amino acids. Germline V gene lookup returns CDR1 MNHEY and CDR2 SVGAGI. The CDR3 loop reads CASRTDRVYGYTF. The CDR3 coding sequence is TGTGCCAGCAGAACCGACAGGGTCTATGGCTACACCTTC.

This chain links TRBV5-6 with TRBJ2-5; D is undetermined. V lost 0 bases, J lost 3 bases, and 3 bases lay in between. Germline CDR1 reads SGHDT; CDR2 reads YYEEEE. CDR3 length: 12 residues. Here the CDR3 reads CASSLVEETQYF. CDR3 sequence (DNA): TGTGCCAGCAGCTTGGTGGAAGAGACCCAGTACTTC. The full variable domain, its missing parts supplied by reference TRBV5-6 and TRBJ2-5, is DAGVTQSPTHLIKTRGQQVTLRCSPKSGHDTVSWYQQALGQGPQFIFQYYEEEERQRGNFPDRFSGHQFPNYSSELNVNALLLGDSALYLCASSLVEETQYFGPGTRLLVL.

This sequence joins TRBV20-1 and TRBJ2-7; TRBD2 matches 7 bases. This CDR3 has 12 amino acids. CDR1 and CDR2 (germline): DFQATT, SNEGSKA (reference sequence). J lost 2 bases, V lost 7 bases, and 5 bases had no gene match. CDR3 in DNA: TGCAGTGGAGCTAGCGGCCCCTACGAGCAGTACTTC. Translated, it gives CSGASGPYEQYF.

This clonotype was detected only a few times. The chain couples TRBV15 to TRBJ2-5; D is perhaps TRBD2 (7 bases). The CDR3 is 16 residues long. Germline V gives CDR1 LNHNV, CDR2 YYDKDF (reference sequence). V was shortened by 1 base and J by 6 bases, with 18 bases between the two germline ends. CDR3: CATSRGGGGAVKTQYF. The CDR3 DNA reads TGTGCCACCAGCAGAGGAGGAGGGGGGGCCGTTAAGACCCAGTACTTC.

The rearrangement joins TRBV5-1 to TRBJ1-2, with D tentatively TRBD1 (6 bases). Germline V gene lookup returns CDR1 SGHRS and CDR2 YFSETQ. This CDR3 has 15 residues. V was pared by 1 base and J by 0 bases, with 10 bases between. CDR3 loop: CASSLTGMANYGYTF. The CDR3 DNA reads TGCGCCAGCAGCTTGACAGGGATGGCTAACTATGGCTACACCTTC.

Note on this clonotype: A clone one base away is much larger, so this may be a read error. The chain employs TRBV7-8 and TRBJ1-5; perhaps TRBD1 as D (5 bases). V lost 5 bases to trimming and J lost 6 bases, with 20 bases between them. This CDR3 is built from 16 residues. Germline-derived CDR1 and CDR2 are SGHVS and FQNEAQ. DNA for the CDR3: TGTGCCAGCAGCCCCTTTGGACATGGGGCGATTCAGCCCCAGCATTTT. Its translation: CASSPFGHGAIQPQHF.

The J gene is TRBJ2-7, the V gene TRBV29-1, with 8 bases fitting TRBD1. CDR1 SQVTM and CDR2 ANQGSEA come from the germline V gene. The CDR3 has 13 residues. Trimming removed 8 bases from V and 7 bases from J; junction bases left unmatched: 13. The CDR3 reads CSSKGRGRREQYF. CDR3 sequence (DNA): TGCAGCTCTAAAGGCAGGGGGCGCCGGGAGCAGTACTTC.